The 13 T cell receptor beta chains presented below share a single source sample, sequenced in a study of blood T cell repertoires in COVID-19 (dated by TCRdb to the early 2020s). Library preparation employed the immunoSEQ multiplex PCR assay. TCRdb obtained this table from immuneACCESS and retained in-frame rearrangements with V and J assigned. These tables miss some clones; where compared with another copy, unresolved V genes account for less than half of the shortfall, and the remainder is unexplained. This sample is represented by nearly 60,000 clones; about 85% of them were singletons. Around 4.5% of the sample belongs to the ten largest clones. The sequenced sample consisted of peripheral blood. Source of these receptors: a man aged 35 to 55 with active COVID-19.

The J gene is TRBJ2-2, the V gene TRBV6-5, with 7 bases that match TRBD2. The CDR3 is 15 amino acids. Germline CDR1 and CDR2: MNHEY and SVGAGI. The V segment lost 4 bases and the J segment 8 bases; nucleotides outside the gene matches: 10. This CDR3 is CASSFGGSSRGELFF. As DNA, the CDR3 is TGTGCCAGCAGTTTCGGCGGGAGTAGTCGGGGGGAGCTGTTTTTT.

This clone occurred once. The chain uses TRBV2 and TRBJ2-3; 8 bases are shared with TRBD1. This CDR3 has 14 amino acids. Germline values: CDR1 SNHLY, CDR2 FYNNEI. J was trimmed by 2 bases and V by 5 bases; bases with no gene match: 3. The CDR3 reads CASSLDRDTDTQYF. CDR3 in DNA: TGTGCCAGCAGTCTGGACAGGGACACAGATACGCAGTATTTT.

The V call is TRBV6-5, the J call TRBJ1-1; 8 nucleotides line up with TRBD1. CDR1 is MNHEY and CDR2 is SVGAGI in the germline V gene. The CDR3 extends over 14 amino acids. The trim removed 3 bases at V and 5 bases at J, leaving 5 bases unmatched. The DNA of the CDR3 is TGTGCCAGCAGTTATACGACAGGGGAAACTGAAGCTTTCTTT. This encodes CASSYTTGETEAFF.

This clone has only a few counts. V and J are TRBV3-1 (or the pseudogene TRBV3-2) and TRBJ1-2, with 12 nucleotides matching TRBD1. The germline CDR1 and CDR2 sequences are LGHDT and YNNKEL (reference sequence). V gave up 4 bases and J gave up 0 bases; unmatched junction bases: 15. The CDR3 runs to 20 residues. Written as DNA, the CDR3 is TGTGCCAGCAGCCGATATGGGACAGGGGGCACTCGACTCTCTAACTATGGCTACACCTTC. Residues: CASSRYGTGGTRLSNYGYTF.

This sequence joins TRBV7-2 and TRBJ2-1; TRBD2 agrees at 9 bases. Germline lookup yields CDR1 SGHTA and CDR2 FQGNSA. The CDR3 runs 16 residues. The trim removed 5 bases at V and 4 bases at J, leaving 9 bases unmatched. The CDR3 protein is CASSQSSGRQYNEQFF. The CDR3 region has the DNA TGTGCCAGCAGCCAGAGTAGCGGGAGACAATACAATGAGCAGTTCTTC. Complete variable domain (other parts from reference TRBV7-2 and TRBJ2-1): GAGVSQSPSNKVTEKGKDVELRCDPISGHTALYWYRQSLGQGLEFLIYFQGNSAPDKSGLPSDRFSAERTGGSVSTLTIQRTQQEDSAVYLCASSQSSGRQYNEQFFGPGTRLTVL.

V and J are TRBV11-2 and TRBJ1-3, with TRBD1 as a possible D gene (6 bases). V was clipped by 4 bases and J by 4 bases, with 14 bases between them. Germline V lookup: CDR1 SGHAT, CDR2 FQNNGV. The CDR3 consists of 15 residues. Written as DNA, the CDR3 is TGTGCCAGCAGCTCCTCGACAGGACGGGGAAACACCATATATTTT. Protein: CASSSSTGRGNTIYF.

This clone was observed a single time. The V and J genes are TRBV28 and TRBJ2-5, with D uncertain. Germline V gene lookup returns CDR1 MDHEN and CDR2 SYDVKM. Trimming cost V 2 bases and J 3 bases, with 10 bases left between them. This CDR3 is built from 14 residues. In DNA form, the CDR3 reads TGTGCCAGCAGTTTAGGGCTCCGCAAAGAGACCCAGTACTTC. This gives the protein CASSLGLRKETQYF.

J is TRBJ2-3 and V is TRBV24-1; TRBD1 matches at 8 bases. There are 13 residues in the CDR3. V lost 9 bases, J lost 2 bases, and 3 bases stayed unmatched. From germline, CDR1 is KGHDR and CDR2 SFDVKD. Here the CDR3 DNA reads TGTGCCACCGGGACAGGCCCCACAGATACGCAGTATTTT. Protein product: CATGTGPTDTQYF.

This clone turned up a few times. The chain has TRBV3-1 (or the pseudogene TRBV3-2) and TRBJ1-1; maybe TRBD1 (5 bases). Germline CDR1 reads LGHDT; CDR2 reads YNNKEL (reference sequence). Trimming stripped 8 bases from V and 4 bases from J, with 17 bases between. CDR3 length: 14 residues. CDR3: CASSLAGGGTEAFF. CDR3 in DNA: TGTGCCAGCTCTCTCGCTGGGGGAGGCACTGAAGCTTTCTTT.

The V gene is TRBV29-1, the J gene TRBJ1-2; 10 nucleotides match TRBD1. Looked up from germline, CDR1 is SQVTM and CDR2 is ANQGSEA. The CDR3 covers 12 residues. V dropped 2 bases and J dropped 7; count of bases not matched to a gene: 1. The CDR3 is CSVERTGGGYTF. The CDR3 DNA is TGCAGCGTTGAAAGGACAGGGGGTGGCTACACCTTC.

V is TRBV7-2 and J is TRBJ1-4, with D possibly being TRBD1 (6 bases). Germline CDR1 and CDR2: SGHTA and FQGNSA. The CDR3 contains 16 residues. Trimming stripped 4 bases from V and 8 bases from J, with 20 bases between. The CDR3 bases are TGTGCCAGCAGCTCATATCAGGACAGACCCTTCGAAAAACTGTTTTTT. Translation gives CASSSYQDRPFEKLFF.

This clone was counted once. This sequence joins TRBV27 and TRBJ2-1, with 7 bases lining up with TRBD2. The germline CDR1 and CDR2 sequences are MNHEY and SMNVEV (reference sequence). The CDR3 consists of 16 residues. Trimming cost V 4 bases and J 6 bases; bases outside gene matches: 12. CDR3 region: CASSSLTSPRTNEQFF. The DNA of the CDR3 is TGTGCCAGCAGTTCCTTGACTAGCCCTCGGACCAATGAGCAGTTCTTC.

The chain combines TRBV30 with TRBJ2-7; TRBD2 aligns across 8 bases. Trimming took 4 bases from V and 0 from J; bases not matched to a gene: 5. The CDR3 extends over 14 amino acids. Germline assignment: CDR1 GTSNPN and CDR2 SVGIG (reference sequence). CDR3 in DNA: TGTGCCTGGAAAGCTAGCGGGTCCTCCTACGAGCAGTACTTC. Translating gives CAWKASGSSYEQYF.